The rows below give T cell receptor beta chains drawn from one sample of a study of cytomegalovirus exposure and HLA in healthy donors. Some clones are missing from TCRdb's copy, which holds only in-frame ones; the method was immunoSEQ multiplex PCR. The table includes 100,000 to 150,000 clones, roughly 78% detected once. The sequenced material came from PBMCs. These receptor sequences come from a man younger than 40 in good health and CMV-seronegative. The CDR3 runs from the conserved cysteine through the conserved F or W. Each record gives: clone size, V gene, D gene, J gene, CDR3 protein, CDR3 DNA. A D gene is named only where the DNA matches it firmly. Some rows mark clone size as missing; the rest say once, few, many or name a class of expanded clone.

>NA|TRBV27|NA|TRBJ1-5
CASSFGAGQPQHF
TGTGCCAGCAGTTTCGGCGCGGGGCAGCCCCAGCATTTT
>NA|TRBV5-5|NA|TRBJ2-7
CASSLTPYEQYF
TGTGCCAGCAGCCTGACTCCCTACGAGCAGTACTTC
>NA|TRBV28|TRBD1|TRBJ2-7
CASSTPGQGFYEQYF
TGTGCCAGCAGTACTCCGGGACAGGGTTTCTACGAGCAGTACTTC
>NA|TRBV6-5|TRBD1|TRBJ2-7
CASSPLPTGNEQYF
TGTGCCAGCAGTCCCCTCCCGACAGGGAACGAGCAGTACTTC
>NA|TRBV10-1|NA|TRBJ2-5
CASSGGTPIETQYF
TGCGCCAGCAGTGGGGGGACTCCAATTGAGACCCAGTACTTC
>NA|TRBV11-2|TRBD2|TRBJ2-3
CASSTGTSGGAGHTQYF
TGTGCCAGCAGCACAGGGACTAGCGGGGGGGCCGGGCATACGCAGTATTTT
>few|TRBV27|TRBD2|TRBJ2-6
CASSLYGGGARRAGANVLTF
TGTGCCAGCAGTTTATACGGCGGGGGGGCGAGGAGGGCTGGGGCCAACGTCCTGACTTTC
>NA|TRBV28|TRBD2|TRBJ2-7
CASYGLANYEQYF
TGTGCCAGCTATGGACTAGCGAACTACGAGCAGTACTTC
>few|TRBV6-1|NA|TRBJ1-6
CASSSTGNSPLHF
TGTGCCAGCAGTTCCACAGGAAATTCACCCCTCCACTTT
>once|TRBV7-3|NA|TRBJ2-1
CASSAQGPPDDEQFF
TGTGCCAGCAGCGCCCAGGGGCCCCCGGACGATGAGCAGTTCTTC
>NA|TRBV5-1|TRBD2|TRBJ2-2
CASSPGPYGEGTGELFF
TGCGCCAGCAGCCCGGGCCCCTACGGGGAGGGCACCGGGGAGCTGTTTTTT
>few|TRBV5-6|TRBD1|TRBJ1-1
CASSFWTGKTEAFF
TGTGCCAGCAGCTTTTGGACAGGGAAGACTGAAGCTTTCTTT
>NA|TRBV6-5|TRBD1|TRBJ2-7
CATRQGAGGEQYF
TGTGCCACCCGGCAGGGGGCAGGAGGCGAGCAGTACTTC
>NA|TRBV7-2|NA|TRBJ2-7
CASSTRGLGNYEQYF
TGTGCCAGCAGTACAAGGGGGTTAGGAAATTACGAGCAGTACTTC
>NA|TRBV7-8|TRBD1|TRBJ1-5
CASSKNRGPQPQHF
TGTGCCAGCAGCAAAAACAGGGGGCCTCAGCCCCAGCATTTT
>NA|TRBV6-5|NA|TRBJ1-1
CASSGRGFEAFF
TGTGCCAGCAGTGGGAGGGGATTTGAAGCTTTCTTT
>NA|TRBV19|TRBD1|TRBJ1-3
CASGDRAGNTIYF
TGTGCCAGTGGCGACAGGGCAGGAAACACCATATATTTT
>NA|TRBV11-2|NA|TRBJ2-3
CASSLAYGENTDTQYF
TGTGCCAGCAGCTTAGCCTACGGGGAAAACACAGATACGCAGTATTTT
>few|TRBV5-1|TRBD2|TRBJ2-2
CASSLIAGDPTGELFF
TGCGCCAGCAGCTTGATAGCGGGGGATCCCACCGGGGAGCTGTTTTTT
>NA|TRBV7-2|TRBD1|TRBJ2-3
CASRPGGAGTDTQYF
TGTGCCAGCAGACCAGGGGGCGCAGGTACAGATACGCAGTATTTT
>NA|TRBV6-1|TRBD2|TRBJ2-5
CAGSELAGGQETQYF
TGTGCCGGCAGCGAACTAGCGGGGGGGCAAGAGACCCAGTACTTC
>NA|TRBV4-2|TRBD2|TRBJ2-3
CASSRRLASPPDTQYF
TGTGCCAGCAGCCGCCGACTAGCATCCCCCCCAGATACGCAGTATTTT
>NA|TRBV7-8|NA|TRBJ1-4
CASSFREGDEKLFF
TGTGCCAGCAGCTTCAGGGAAGGTGATGAAAAACTGTTTTTT
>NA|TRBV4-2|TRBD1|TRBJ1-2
CASSQESVLGQRSNYGYTF
TGTGCCAGCAGCCAAGAGAGTGTTCTGGGACAGAGATCTAACTATGGCTACACCTTC
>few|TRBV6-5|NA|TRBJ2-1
CASSLSPGVSNEQFF
TGTGCCAGCAGTCTCAGTCCGGGGGTCAGCAATGAGCAGTTCTTC
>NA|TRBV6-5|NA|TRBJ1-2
CASKRFRGDGYTF
TGTGCCAGCAAAAGATTCAGGGGCGATGGCTACACCTTC
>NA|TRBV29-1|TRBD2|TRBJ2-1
CSVRRRGGENEQFF
TGCAGCGTCCGAAGGCGGGGGGGAGAGAATGAGCAGTTCTTC
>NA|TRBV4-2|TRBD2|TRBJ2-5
CASSQRTSGGQETQYF
TGTGCCAGCAGCCAAAGGACTAGCGGGGGCCAAGAGACCCAGTACTTC
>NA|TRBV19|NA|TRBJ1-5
CASSPWTDNQPQHF
TGTGCCAGTAGTCCTTGGACAGACAATCAGCCCCAGCATTTT
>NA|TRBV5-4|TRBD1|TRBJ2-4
CASSTPGQENIQYF
TGTGCCAGCAGCACTCCGGGACAGGAAAACATTCAGTACTTC
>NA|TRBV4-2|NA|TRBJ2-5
CASSQERGAQETQYF
TGTGCCAGCAGCCAAGAACGGGGGGCCCAAGAGACCCAGTACTTC
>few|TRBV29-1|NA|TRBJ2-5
CSVESPGLGRETQYF
TGCAGCGTTGAAAGTCCGGGACTTGGCCGAGAGACCCAGTACTTC
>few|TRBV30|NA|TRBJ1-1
CAWSMRLQGSLEAFF
TGTGCCTGGAGTATGAGATTACAGGGCTCCCTCGAAGCTTTCTTT
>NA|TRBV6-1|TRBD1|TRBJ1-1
CASGTGGGVTEAFF
TGTGCCAGCGGGACAGGGGGAGGTGTCACTGAAGCTTTCTTT
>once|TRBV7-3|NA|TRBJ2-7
CASSPAGPYEQYF
TGTGCCAGCAGCCCTGCGGGCCCCTACGAGCAGTACTTC
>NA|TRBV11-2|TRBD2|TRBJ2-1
CASNGVRGIMYNEQFF
TGTGCCAGCAACGGGGTGCGGGGGATAATGTACAATGAGCAGTTCTTC
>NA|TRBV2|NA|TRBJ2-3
CASSESGGQRLYF
TGTGCCAGCAGTGAGAGTGGGGGACAACGGTTGTATTTT
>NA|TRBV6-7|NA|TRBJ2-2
CASSTGPNTGELFF
TGTGCCAGCAGCACAGGACCGAACACCGGGGAGCTGTTTTTT
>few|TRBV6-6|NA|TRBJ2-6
CASRPTQGAGANVLTF
TGTGCCAGCAGACCCACACAGGGAGCCGGGGCCAACGTCCTGACTTTC
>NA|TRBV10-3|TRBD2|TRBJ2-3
CAIEASGGDTQYF
TGTGCCATCGAGGCTAGCGGGGGGGATACGCAGTATTTT
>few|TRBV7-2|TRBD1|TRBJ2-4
CASSLDRGANIQYF
TGTGCCAGCAGCCTTGACAGGGGGGCAAACATTCAGTACTTC
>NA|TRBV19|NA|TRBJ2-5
CASSSGTVGTQYF
TGTGCCAGTAGTAGCGGGACAGTGGGGACCCAGTACTTC
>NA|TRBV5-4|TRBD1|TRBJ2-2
CASSLPGQEKNTGELFF
TGTGCCAGCAGCTTGCCGGGACAGGAGAAGAACACCGGGGAGCTGTTTTTT
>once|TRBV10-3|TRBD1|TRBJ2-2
CAIRRTGGAGGELFF
TGTGCCATCAGAAGGACAGGGGGCGCCGGCGGGGAGCTGTTTTTT